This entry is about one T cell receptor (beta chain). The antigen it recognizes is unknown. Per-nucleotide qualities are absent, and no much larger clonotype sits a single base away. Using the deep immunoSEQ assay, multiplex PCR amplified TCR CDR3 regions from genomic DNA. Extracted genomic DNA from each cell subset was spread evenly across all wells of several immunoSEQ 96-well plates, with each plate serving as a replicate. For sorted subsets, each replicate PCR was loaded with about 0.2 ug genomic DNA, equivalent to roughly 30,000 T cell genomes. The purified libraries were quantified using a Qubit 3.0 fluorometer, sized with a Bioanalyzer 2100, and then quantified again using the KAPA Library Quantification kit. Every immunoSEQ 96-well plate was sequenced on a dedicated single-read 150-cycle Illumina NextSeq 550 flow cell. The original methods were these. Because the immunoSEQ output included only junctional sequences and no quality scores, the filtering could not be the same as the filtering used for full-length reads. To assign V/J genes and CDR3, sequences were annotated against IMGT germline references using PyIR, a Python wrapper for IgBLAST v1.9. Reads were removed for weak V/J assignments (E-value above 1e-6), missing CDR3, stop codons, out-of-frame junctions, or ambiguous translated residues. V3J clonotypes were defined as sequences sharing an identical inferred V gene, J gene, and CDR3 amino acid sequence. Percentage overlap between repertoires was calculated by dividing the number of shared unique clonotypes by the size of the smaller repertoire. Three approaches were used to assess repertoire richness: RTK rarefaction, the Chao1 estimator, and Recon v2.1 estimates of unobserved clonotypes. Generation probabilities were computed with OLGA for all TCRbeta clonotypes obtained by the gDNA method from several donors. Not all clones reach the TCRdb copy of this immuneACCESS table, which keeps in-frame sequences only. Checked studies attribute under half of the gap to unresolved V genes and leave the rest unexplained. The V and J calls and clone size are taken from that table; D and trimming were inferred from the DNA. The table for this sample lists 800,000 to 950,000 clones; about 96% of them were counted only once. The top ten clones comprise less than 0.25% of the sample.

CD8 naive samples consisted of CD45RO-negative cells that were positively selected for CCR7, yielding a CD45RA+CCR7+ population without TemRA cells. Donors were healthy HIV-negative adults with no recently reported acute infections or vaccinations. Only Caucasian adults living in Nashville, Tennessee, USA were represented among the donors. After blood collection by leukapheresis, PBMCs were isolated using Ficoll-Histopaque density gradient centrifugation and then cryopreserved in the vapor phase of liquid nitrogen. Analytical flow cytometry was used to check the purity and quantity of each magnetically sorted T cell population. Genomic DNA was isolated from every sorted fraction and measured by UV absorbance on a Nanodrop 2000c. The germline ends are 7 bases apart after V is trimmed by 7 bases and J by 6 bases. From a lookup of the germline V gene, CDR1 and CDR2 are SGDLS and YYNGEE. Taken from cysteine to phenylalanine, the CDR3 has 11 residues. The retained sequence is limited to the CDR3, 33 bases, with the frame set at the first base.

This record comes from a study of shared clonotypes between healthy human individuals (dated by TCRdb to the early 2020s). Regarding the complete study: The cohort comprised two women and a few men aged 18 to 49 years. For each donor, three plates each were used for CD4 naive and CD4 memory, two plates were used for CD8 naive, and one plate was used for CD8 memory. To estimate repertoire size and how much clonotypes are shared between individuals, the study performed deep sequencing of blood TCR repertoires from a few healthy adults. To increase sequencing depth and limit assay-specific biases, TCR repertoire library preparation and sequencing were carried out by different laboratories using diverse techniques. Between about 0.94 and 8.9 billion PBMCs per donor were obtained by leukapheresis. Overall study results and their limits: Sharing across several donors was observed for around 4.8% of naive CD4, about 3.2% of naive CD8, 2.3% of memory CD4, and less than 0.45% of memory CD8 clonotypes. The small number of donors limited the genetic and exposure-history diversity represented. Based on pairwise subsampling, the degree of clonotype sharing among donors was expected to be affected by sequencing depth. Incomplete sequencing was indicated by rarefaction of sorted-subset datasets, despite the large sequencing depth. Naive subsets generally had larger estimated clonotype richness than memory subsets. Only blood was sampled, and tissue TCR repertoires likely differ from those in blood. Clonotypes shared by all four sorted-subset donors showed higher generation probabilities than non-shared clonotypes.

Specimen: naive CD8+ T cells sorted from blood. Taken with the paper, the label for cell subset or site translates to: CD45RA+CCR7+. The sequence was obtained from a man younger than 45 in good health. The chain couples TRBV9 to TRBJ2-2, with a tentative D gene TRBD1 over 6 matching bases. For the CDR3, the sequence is CASRTAGELFF. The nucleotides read TGTGCCAGCCGGACAGCCGGGGAGCTGTTTTTT.